The next 15 T cell receptor beta chains were all read from a single sample in a study of blood T cell repertoires in COVID-19. The repertoire was sequenced with immunoSEQ multiplex PCR; TCRdb's copy has only in-frame clones and lacks some. This table has roughly 280,000 clones, about nine tenths appearing once. The sample taken for sequencing was PBMCs or T cells enriched from blood (not recorded which). All receptors come from a woman in her 30s with acute COVID-19.

The V gene is TRBV5-1, the J gene TRBJ2-7; 7 positions agree with TRBD1. From germline, CDR1 is SGHRS and CDR2 YFSETQ. After removal of 0 bases from V and 5 bases from J, the junction contained 5 bases not matched to a gene. The CDR3 has 14 residues. DNA for the CDR3: TGCGCCAGCAGCTTGGTCGGGGACAGCCACGAGCAGTACTTC. Its protein product is CASSLVGDSHEQYF.

Turning to this clone: Other DNA sequences within the sample encode an identical CDR3. This chain links TRBV18 with TRBJ2-2, with D possibly being TRBD1 (5 bases). Germline V gene sequence: CDR1 KGHSH, CDR2 LQKENI. CDR3 length: 14 residues. V was trimmed by 0 bases and J by 6 bases, leaving 8 bases between them. The CDR3 protein is CASSPPSGSGELFF. The CDR3 coding sequence is TGTGCCAGCTCACCACCGTCAGGGTCCGGGGAGCTGTTTTTT.

This chain joins TRBV3-1 (or the pseudogene TRBV3-2) and TRBJ2-4; 8 bases map to TRBD1. CDR1 is LGHDT and CDR2 is YNNKEL in the germline V gene (reference sequence). Trimming cost V 4 bases and J 1 base; bases outside gene matches: 6. The CDR3 is made up of 16 amino acids. The DNA for the CDR3 is TGTGCCAGCAGCCCCCGGACAGGGATGGCCAAAAACATTCAGTACTTC. Translating gives CASSPRTGMAKNIQYF.

On this clone itself: The sample holds other DNA sequences that translate to the same CDR3. The V gene is TRBV27, the J gene TRBJ1-4, with 8 bases lining up with TRBD1. Trimming removed 6 bases from V and 8 bases from J; junction bases left unmatched: 5. Per germline, CDR1 MNHEY and CDR2 SMNVEV (reference sequence). The CDR3 has 13 residues. In nucleotides, the CDR3 is TGTGCCAGCAGCGGACAGGGAGGCGAAAAACTGTTTTTT. Translation: CASSGQGGEKLFF.

The rearrangement uses TRBV29-1 and TRBJ2-3, with 7 bases fitting TRBD1. The J segment lost 4 bases and the V segment lost 7 bases, leaving 11 bases of the junction unmatched. This CDR3 has 14 amino acids. Germline values: CDR1 SQVTM, CDR2 ANQGSEA. CDR3 in DNA: TGCAGCGCTGTACCGGACAGGCGCTCAGATACGCAGTATTTT. Its protein product is CSAVPDRRSDTQYF.

The table lists this clone with a count of one. The rearrangement joins TRBV3-1 (or the pseudogene TRBV3-2) to TRBJ1-4, with D perhaps TRBD1 (5 bases). This CDR3 comprises 14 residues. Germline-derived CDR1 and CDR2 are LGHDT and YNNKEL (reference sequence). Between the trimmed V and J ends, which lost 4 bases and 5 bases, there was a span of 11 bases. The DNA of the CDR3 is TGTGCCAGCAGCCCACAGGTATCCAATGAAAAACTGTTTTTT. It is translated as CASSPQVSNEKLFF.

This clone was picked up one time. The chain is built from TRBV28 and TRBJ2-1; the match to TRBD2 covers 10 bases. The CDR3 totals 15 residues. V trimming: 2 bases; J trimming: 12 bases; junction bases outside the gene matches: 10. CDR1 and CDR2 from the germline V gene are MDHEN and SYDVKM. CDR3 coding DNA: TGTGCCAGCAGTTTAGGGGCAGCGGGAGGGCCAATGCAGTTCTTC. Translating gives CASSLGAAGGPMQFF.

J is TRBJ2-5 and V is TRBV14, with no clear D. Trimming shortened V by 2 bases and J by 5 bases, and 6 bases separated the two germline ends. Germline V gene lookup returns CDR1 SGHDN and CDR2 FVKESK. This CDR3 region has 12 residues. CDR3 coding DNA: TGTGCCAGCAGCCAATCTCGGGAGACCCAGTACTTC. This sequence encodes CASSQSRETQYF.

The chain combines TRBV6-5 with TRBJ2-5; D call uncertain. CDR3 length: 13 residues. Trimming removed 0 bases from V and 2 bases from J, with 4 bases in between. Germline loops: CDR1 MNHEY, CDR2 SVGAGI. The CDR3 spells CASSYSLQETQYF. The CDR3 DNA follows: TGTGCCAGCAGTTACTCCCTACAAGAGACCCAGTACTTC.

The chain recombines TRBV5-1 with TRBJ1-1; D unresolved. Trimming took off 4 bases at V and 3 bases at J, with 7 bases between the two ends. Germline V gene sequence: CDR1 SGHRS, CDR2 YFSETQ. The CDR3 length is 12 residues. DNA of the CDR3: TGCGCCAGCAGCGGTACATACACTGAAGCTTTCTTT. It specifies CASSGTYTEAFF.

The rearrangement links TRBV4-2 to TRBJ2-7; TRBD1 agrees at 10 bases. The CDR3 runs to 15 residues. Unmatched junction bases numbered 4, after V lost 4 bases and J lost 1 base. The germline gives CDR1 LGHNA, CDR2 YNFKEQ. In DNA form, the CDR3 reads TGTGCCAGCAGCCTAGGGACAGGGGCGTCCTACGAGCAGTACTTC. It specifies CASSLGTGASYEQYF.

The chain joins TRBV2 to TRBJ2-2; TRBD2 agrees at 10 bases. The trim removed 6 bases at V and 9 bases at J, leaving 10 bases unmatched. Germline loops: CDR1 SNHLY, CDR2 FYNNEI. The length of the CDR3 is 15 residues. The CDR3 DNA is TGTGCCAGCAGGGGAGGATCTAGCGGGAGCAGGGAGCTGTTTTTT. Its protein is CASRGGSSGSRELFF.

The V gene is TRBV10-3, the J gene TRBJ2-2; possibly TRBD1 for D (5 bases). The CDR3 runs 15 residues. Germline CDR1 is ENHRY and CDR2 is SYGVKD. V lost 3 bases to trimming and J lost 0 bases, with 8 bases between them. The CDR3 protein is CAISDTGANTGELFF. The CDR3 DNA follows: TGTGCCATCAGTGACACAGGCGCGAACACCGGGGAGCTGTTTTTT.

V gene TRBV6-2 or TRBV6-3 combines with J gene TRBJ2-7; D perhaps matches TRBD1 (6 bases). Trimming removed 6 bases from V and 7 bases from J, with 19 bases in between. The CDR3 has 14 amino acids. CDR1 and CDR2 (germline): MNHEY, SVGEGT. This CDR3 is CASSGDTPLLEQYF. In DNA form, the CDR3 reads TGTGCCAGCAGCGGGGACACTCCACTACTGGAGCAGTACTTC.

The chain carries TRBV19 and TRBJ2-1; 8 positions match TRBD2. The CDR3 runs 18 residues. V gave up 1 base and J gave up 3 bases; unmatched junction bases: 11. Germline-derived CDR1 and CDR2 are LNHDA and SQIVND (reference sequence). The DNA of the CDR3 is TGTGCCAGTAGTATAGTTTGGGGTAGCGGGGCTTACTACAATGAGCAGTTCTTC. It is translated as CASSIVWGSGAYYNEQFF.